What follows are 32 T cell receptor beta chains derived from one specimen sequenced in a study of blood T cell repertoires in COVID-19. The repertoire was sequenced with immunoSEQ multiplex PCR; TCRdb's copy has only in-frame clones and lacks some. The sample holds 150,000 or so clones, around 84% seen once. The sample was peripheral blood. The receptor source for this set is a woman at least 80 years old with acute or convalescent COVID-19.

The J gene is TRBJ2-2, the V gene TRBV5-4; 8 bases align to TRBD1. Trimming took 4 bases from V and 4 from J; bases not matched to a gene: 6. The CDR3 sequence is 15 residues long. CDR1 SGHNT and CDR2 YYREEE come from the germline V gene (reference sequence). CDR3 amino acids: CASSTQTGATGELFF. The CDR3 region has the DNA TGTGCCAGCAGCACACAGACAGGGGCCACCGGGGAGCTGTTTTTT.

The chain employs TRBV7-2 and TRBJ2-7, with a possible D match to TRBD2 (6 bases). Germline values: CDR1 SGHTA, CDR2 FQGNSA. The CDR3 totals 14 residues. Trimming cost V 6 bases and J 0 bases, with 12 bases left between them. CDR3: CASRRDSHSYEQYF. The CDR3 coding sequence is TGTGCCAGCAGGCGGGACTCTCACTCCTACGAGCAGTACTTC.

This clone was seen once. The chain couples TRBV7-3 to TRBJ1-6; D is undetermined. The CDR3 loop spans 13 amino acids. Germline CDR1 and CDR2: SGHTA and FQGTGA. V dropped 5 bases and J dropped 14 bases, with 16 bases sitting between them. The CDR3 sequence: CASSLVPGISLHF. The CDR3 coding sequence is TGTGCCAGCAGCCTGGTTCCGGGGATCTCCCTCCACTTT.

The V and J genes are TRBV19 and TRBJ2-1, with D unclear. The V end lost 11 bases, the J end lost 6 bases, and 17 bases lay between the germline ends. Germline CDR1 is LNHDA and CDR2 is SQIVND (reference sequence). The CDR3 spans 13 residues. This CDR3 is CACRQVPSNEQFF. In nucleotides, the CDR3 is TGTGCCTGCCGCCAGGTGCCTTCCAATGAGCAGTTCTTC.

V usage is TRBV5-4 and J usage is TRBJ2-1, with 12 bases fitting TRBD2. Germline lookup yields CDR1 SGHNT and CDR2 YYREEE (reference sequence). The CDR3 contains 16 residues. With 4 bases clipped from V and 2 bases from J, the junction kept 4 bases outside the gene matches. CDR3 sequence reads: CASSSPSGGAYNEQFF. The CDR3 nucleotides are TGTGCCAGCAGCAGCCCTAGCGGGGGGGCCTACAATGAGCAGTTCTTC.

This clone was counted only a few times. This sequence joins TRBV28 and TRBJ1-1; 10 nucleotides line up with TRBD1. J lost 7 bases, V lost 6 bases, and 14 bases had no gene match. In germline, CDR1 is MDHEN, CDR2 SYDVKM. The CDR3 runs 16 residues. CDR3 in amino acids: CASSPDRGRHVGEAFF. Here the CDR3 DNA reads TGTGCCAGCAGCCCTGACAGGGGGCGCCATGTAGGTGAAGCTTTCTTT.

The chain recombines TRBV21-1 with TRBJ1-6; TRBD1, the table's D call, was not compared with the DNA. TRBV21-1 is a recognized pseudogene. The CDR3 covers 15 residues. The CDR3 nucleotides read TGTGCCAGCAGCAATCGTGGACAGGAGAATTCACCCCTCCACTTT. Residues: CASSNRGQENSPLHF.

A remark on this clone: The sample has other DNA sequences that encode this CDR3 too. CDR3 residues: CASSPQGTEAFF. The CDR3 DNA reads as TGCGCCAGCAGCCCCCAGGGGACTGAAGCTTTCTTT. The chain has TRBV5-1 and TRBJ1-1, with D possibly matching TRBD1 (6 bases). Germline V gene lookup returns CDR1 SGHRS and CDR2 YFSETQ. The CDR3 sequence is 12 residues long. V lost 4 bases to trimming and J lost 5 bases, with 9 bases between them.

The chain has TRBV2 and TRBJ2-5; D is unresolved. Germline CDR1 and CDR2: SNHLY and FYNNEI. There are 14 residues in the CDR3. Trimming pared 3 bases from V and 6 bases from J, leaving 14 bases between. In DNA form, the CDR3 reads TGTGCCAGCAGTGATTTGAGGCAGACGAAGACCCAGTACTTC. Translation: CASSDLRQTKTQYF.

V gene TRBV10-3 combines with J gene TRBJ2-3; a weak D match, TRBD2 (5 bases). The CDR3 runs 14 residues. The germline V and J ends were trimmed by 6 bases and 1 base, with 11 bases remaining between them. Germline loops: CDR1 ENHRY, CDR2 SYGVKD. CDR3 sequence: CAISRREGTDTQYF. CDR3 nucleotide sequence: TGTGCCATCAGCCGACGGGAAGGCACAGATACGCAGTATTTT.

Concerning this clone: A junction end diverges from the germline sequence, so it may reflect a read error. The V call is TRBV7-7, the J call TRBJ2-1; tentative D call: TRBD2 (5 bases). The CDR3 is 16 residues long. From germline, CDR1 is SSHAT and CDR2 FNYEAQ (reference sequence). The CDR3 loop is CASSPVSGDSYNEQFF. CDR3 nucleotide sequence: TGTGCTAGCAGCCCAGTAAGCGGCGACTCCTACAATGAGCAGTTCTTC.

The chain employs TRBV7-2 and TRBJ2-5; D ambiguous. V was shortened by 0 bases and J by 5 bases, with 7 bases between the two germline ends. CDR3 length: 13 amino acids. Germline CDR1 SGHTA, CDR2 FQGNSA. Here the CDR3 reads CASSLAELETQYF. CDR3 sequence (DNA): TGTGCCAGCAGCTTAGCGGAGTTGGAGACCCAGTACTTC.

The chain joins TRBV16 to TRBJ1-1; tentatively, D is TRBD1 (5 bases). CDR3 length equals 16 residues. Trimming pared 4 bases from V and 7 bases from J, leaving 22 bases between. Germline CDR1 and CDR2: KGHSY and FQNENV. The CDR3 DNA reads TGTGCCAGCAGCCCTATAAAGATTGTTAGGGGTTTTGAAGCTTTCTTT. Amino acids: CASSPIKIVRGFEAFF.

V gene TRBV12-5 combines with J gene TRBJ2-3; no clear D. The CDR3 is 14 amino acids. Germline CDR1 and CDR2: LGHNT and FRNRAP. Trimming pared 1 base from V and 2 bases from J, leaving 7 bases between. The CDR3 DNA is TGTGCTAGTGGTTTGGGGCAGGCCACAGATACGCAGTATTTT. This sequence encodes CASGLGQATDTQYF.

This clone was found once. This sequence joins TRBV5-4 and TRBJ2-3; D unresolved. Between the trimmed V and J ends, which lost 2 bases and 0 bases, there was a span of 10 bases. The CDR3 is 15 amino acids. CDR1 is SGHNT, CDR2 YYREEE, per germline (reference sequence). The CDR3 coding sequence is TGTGCCAGCAGCTTTGGCGGAACTAGCACAGATACGCAGTATTTT. It translates to CASSFGGTSTDTQYF.

The chain joins TRBV5-4 to TRBJ1-2, with D uncertain. V lost 0 bases and J 4 bases, leaving 10 bases between the germline ends. Per the germline V gene, CDR1 is SGHNT and CDR2 is YYREEE (reference sequence). This CDR3 is built from 14 residues. CDR3 protein: CASSLEQRSYGYTF. The CDR3 coding sequence is TGTGCCAGCAGCTTGGAACAACGGAGCTATGGCTACACCTTC.

In this sample, this clone turned up once. This chain links TRBV10-3 with TRBJ2-7, with 7 bases aligning to TRBD1. CDR1 is ENHRY, CDR2 SYGVKD, per germline. With V trimmed by 3 bases and J by 2 bases, 1 base remained unmatched. The CDR3 totals 13 residues. CDR3 coding DNA: TGTGCCATCAGTGAAAGGGGGCCCTACGAGCAGTACTTC. This translates into CAISERGPYEQYF.

This sequence joins TRBV11-2 and TRBJ2-7; weak D call: TRBD1 (6 bases). The CDR3 runs 16 residues. Germline CDR1 reads SGHAT; CDR2 reads FQNNGV. Between the trimmed V and J ends, which lost 4 bases and 2 bases, there was a span of 18 bases. The CDR3 DNA sequence: TGTGCCAGCAGCTCCAGCACCGGGACAAACGCCTACGAGCAGTACTTC. Protein: CASSSSTGTNAYEQYF.

This clone was seen just once. The chain carries TRBV4-1 and TRBJ1-6; 7 bases match TRBD1. Losses at the gene ends were 4 bases for V and 9 bases for J; bases not matched to a gene: 6. This CDR3 contains 14 residues. CDR1 and CDR2 (germline): MGHRA, YSYEKL. Written as DNA, the CDR3 is TGCGCCAGCAGCCTCGACAGGGCGGTTTCACCCCTCCACTTT. It yields the protein CASSLDRAVSPLHF.

This clone was seen just once. The chain carries TRBV30 and TRBJ1-5, with TRBD1 matching over 7 bases. This CDR3 spans 17 amino acids. From germline, CDR1 is GTSNPN and CDR2 SVGIG (reference sequence). Losses at the gene ends were 1 base for V and 2 bases for J; bases not matched to a gene: 11. CDR3 sequence: CAWSAAPTGIGNQPQHF. The DNA for the CDR3 is TGTGCCTGGAGTGCCGCTCCGACAGGGATTGGCAATCAGCCCCAGCATTTT.

The J gene is TRBJ1-2, the V gene TRBV15; D possibly corresponds to TRBD1 (6 bases). The CDR3 consists of 15 residues. CDR1 is LNHNV, CDR2 YYDKDF, per germline (reference sequence). The V end lost 0 bases, the J end lost 5 bases, and 13 bases lay between the germline ends. Here the CDR3 reads CATSRDLRGAYGYTF. Here the CDR3 DNA reads TGTGCCACCAGCAGAGACCTCCGGGGGGCTTATGGCTACACCTTC.

The chain is built from TRBV5-6 and TRBJ2-3; maybe TRBD2 (5 bases). Trimming left V 2 bases short and J 0 bases short, with 10 bases between. Germline V gene sequence: CDR1 SGHDT, CDR2 YYEEEE. The CDR3 extends over 15 amino acids. The DNA for the CDR3 is TGTGCCAGCAGCTTATATGGCGGGAGCACAGATACGCAGTATTTT. It translates to CASSLYGGSTDTQYF. Complete variable domain (other parts from reference TRBV5-6 and TRBJ2-3): DAGVTQSPTHLIKTRGQQVTLRCSPKSGHDTVSWYQQALGQGPQFIFQYYEEEERQRGNFPDRFSGHQFPNYSSELNVNALLLGDSALYLCASSLYGGSTDTQYFGPGTRLTVL.

This chain connects TRBV6-2 or TRBV6-3 to TRBJ1-2; TRBD1 matches 7 bases. Germline trimming cut 2 bases from V and 0 bases from J; bases unmatched to any gene: 9. The CDR3 extends over 17 amino acids. CDR1 is MNHEY, CDR2 SVGEGT, per germline. CDR3 protein: CASSYPTGQATNYGYTF. CDR3 coding DNA: TGTGCCAGCAGTTACCCAACAGGACAGGCGACTAACTATGGCTACACCTTC.

V is TRBV5-6 and J is TRBJ2-2; tentatively, D is TRBD2 (6 bases). The germline V gene encodes CDR1 SGHDT and CDR2 YYEEEE. This CDR3 is built from 13 residues. Trimming shortened V by 2 bases and J by 13 bases, and 15 bases separated the two germline ends. CDR3 DNA sequence: TGTGCCAGCAGCTTCCCCGGGACTGTCACGCTGTTTTTT. It encodes CASSFPGTVTLFF.

V gene TRBV6-6 combines with J gene TRBJ2-6; a weak D match, TRBD1 (5 bases). Trimming stripped 2 bases from V and 0 bases from J, with 8 bases between. The germline V gene has CDR1 MNHNY and CDR2 SVGAGI (reference sequence). CDR3 length: 16 amino acids. The CDR3 coding sequence is TGTGCCAGCAGTTACCTTGACAGCTCTGGGGCCAACGTCCTGACTTTC. This sequence encodes CASSYLDSSGANVLTF.

J is TRBJ2-1 and V is TRBV29-1, with D uncertain. The ends were cut back, 4 bases at V and 7 bases at J, with 8 bases in the middle. In germline, CDR1 is SQVTM, CDR2 ANQGSEA. This CDR3 is built from 11 residues. This CDR3 reads CSVGSGNEQFF. As DNA, the CDR3 is TGCAGCGTTGGGTCAGGTAATGAGCAGTTCTTC.

The chain uses TRBV7-9 and TRBJ1-1; tentative D call: TRBD1 (5 bases). The V end lost 5 bases, the J end lost 2 bases, and 15 bases lay between the germline ends. CDR3 length: 15 residues. Per the germline V gene, CDR1 is SEHNR and CDR2 is FQNEAQ (reference sequence). The CDR3 DNA is TGTGCCAGCAGCCCCCTAGCGACAGTCAACACTGAAGCTTTCTTT. It specifies CASSPLATVNTEAFF.

V gene TRBV30 combines with J gene TRBJ2-5; D might be TRBD1 (5 bases). V lost 1 base to trimming and J lost 2 bases, with 8 bases between them. The CDR3 loop spans 13 amino acids. The germline V gene encodes CDR1 GTSNPN and CDR2 SVGIG (reference sequence). The CDR3 loop is CAWSGTSQETQYF. DNA of the CDR3: TGTGCCTGGAGTGGGACATCACAAGAGACCCAGTACTTC.

The rearrangement links TRBV7-6 to TRBJ1-3, with D hard to call. Trimming shortened V by 5 bases and J by 4 bases, and 12 bases separated the two germline ends. This CDR3 spans 14 amino acids. Germline CDR1 reads SGHVS; CDR2 reads FNYEAQ. In DNA form, the CDR3 reads TGTGCCAGCAGCGAAGGAGGAGGCGGAAACACCATATATTTT. The encoded protein is CASSEGGGGNTIYF. The entire variable domain, with the rest obtained from reference TRBV7-6 and TRBJ1-3, is as follows: GAGVSQSPRYKVTKRGQDVALRCDPISGHVSLYWYRQALGQGPEFLTYFNYEAQQDKSGLPNDRFSAERPEGSISTLTIQRTEQRDSAMYRCASSEGGGGNTIYFGEGSWLTVV.

The V call is TRBV9, the J call TRBJ2-7; weak D call: TRBD2 (6 bases). V was cut by 2 bases and J by 0 bases, with 6 bases left in between. This CDR3 contains 13 residues. The germline V gene has CDR1 SGDLS and CDR2 YYNGEE. This chain's CDR3 is CASSVGSSYEQYF. As DNA, the CDR3 is TGTGCCAGCAGCGTCGGGAGCTCCTACGAGCAGTACTTC.

The chain is built from TRBV19 and TRBJ2-5; 11 positions match TRBD2. With 2 bases clipped from V and 5 bases from J, the junction kept 10 bases outside the gene matches. In germline, CDR1 is LNHDA, CDR2 SQIVND (reference sequence). This CDR3 contains 17 residues. CDR3 loop: CASSISAASGGKETQYF. In nucleotides, the CDR3 is TGTGCCAGTAGTATATCCGCAGCTAGCGGGGGGAAGGAGACCCAGTACTTC. The complete variable domain, with remaining parts taken from reference TRBV19 and TRBJ2-5, reads DGGITQSPKYLFRKEGQNVTLSCEQNLNHDAMYWYRQDPGQGLRLIYYSQIVNDFQKGDIAEGYSVSREKKESFPLTVTSAQKNPTAFYLCASSISAASGGKETQYFGPGTRLLVL.

The chain has TRBV19 and TRBJ1-6, with TRBD1 matching 8 bases. The length of the CDR3 is 17 residues. With V trimmed by 8 bases and J by 0 bases, 9 bases remained unmatched. Germline-derived CDR1 and CDR2 are LNHDA and SQIVND (reference sequence). CDR3 bases: TGTGCCAGTTCGGACAGGGCGGACAGCTCCTATAATTCACCCCTCCACTTT. Amino acid sequence: CASSDRADSSYNSPLHF.